These 17 T cell receptor beta chains originate from one sample sequenced in a study of cytomegalovirus exposure and HLA in healthy donors. The PCR contained 60 Vbeta and 13 Jbeta primers. The method was immunoSEQ multiplex PCR; TCRdb's version includes in-frame clones alone and lacks a portion of them. Of about 140,000 clones listed, 55% to 85% are singletons. The sample taken for sequencing was PBMCs. The receptors originated from a man between 35 and 55 years old in good health and CMV-seronegative.

This rearrangement joins TRBV28 to TRBJ2-1; 7 nucleotides align to TRBD2. This CDR3 comprises 16 residues. Germline values: CDR1 MDHEN, CDR2 SYDVKM. Trimming at V came to 5 bases and at J to 0 bases, leaving 7 bases not matched to a gene. DNA of the CDR3: TGTGCCAGCAGTCCGATTGGCGGGAGCTCCTACAATGAGCAGTTCTTC. As protein: CASSPIGGSSYNEQFF.

This clone was seen more than once but under ten times. The chain has TRBV4-3 and TRBJ1-2, with 8 positions matching TRBD1. The CDR3 extends over 15 amino acids. The trim removed 4 bases at V and 3 bases at J, leaving 7 bases unmatched. CDR1 and CDR2 (germline): LGHNA, YSLEER. The CDR3 protein is CASSPYTGGDYGYTF. In nucleotides, the CDR3 is TGCGCCAGCAGCCCCTATACAGGGGGGGACTATGGCTACACCTTC.

J is TRBJ1-3 and V is TRBV7-6; no firm D call. The germline CDR1 and CDR2 sequences are SGHVS and FNYEAQ. The CDR3 spans 16 residues. V shed 1 base and J shed 0 bases, with 10 bases lying between them. The CDR3 DNA follows: TGTGCCAGCAGCTTAGTAGGCAGGCTCTCTGGAAACACCATATATTTT. It yields the protein CASSLVGRLSGNTIYF.

The J gene is TRBJ1-2, the V gene TRBV29-1; D not resolved. Deletions cut 6 bases from V and 4 bases from J, with 15 bases between. The CDR3 loop spans 13 amino acids. Germline-derived CDR1 and CDR2 are SQVTM and ANQGSEA. Here the CDR3 reads CSVAVSGSYGYTF. The CDR3 bases are TGCAGCGTGGCGGTATCCGGATCCTATGGCTACACCTTC. Looking up the rest from reference TRBV29-1 and TRBJ1-2 gives the full variable domain: SAVISQKPSRDICQRGTSLTIQCQVDSQVTMMFWYRQQPGQSLTLIATANQGSEATYESGFVIDKFPISRPNLTFSTLTVSNMSPEDSSIYLCSVAVSGSYGYTFGSGTRLTVV.

The chain recombines TRBV6-1 with TRBJ1-2, with D possibly being TRBD1 (6 bases). V dropped 4 bases and J dropped 4 bases, with 16 bases sitting between them. The CDR3 spans 15 residues. Germline V lookup: CDR1 MNHNS, CDR2 SASEGT. CDR3 residues: CASSVEGRGAYGYTF. CDR3 DNA: TGTGCCAGCAGTGTGGAAGGCAGGGGTGCCTATGGCTACACCTTC.

The J gene is TRBJ1-2, the V gene TRBV4-1, with a possible D match to TRBD1 (5 bases). This CDR3 has 17 residues. Trimming left V 0 bases short and J 4 bases short, with 18 bases between. Germline V gives CDR1 MGHRA, CDR2 YSYEKL. This CDR3 reads CASSQDPLPGSAYGYTF. The CDR3 bases are TGCGCCAGCAGCCAAGACCCATTGCCAGGGTCGGCCTATGGCTACACCTTC.

The V gene is TRBV7-9, the J gene TRBJ1-2; 7 bases agree with TRBD1. After removal of 2 bases from V and 3 bases from J, the junction contained 3 bases not matched to a gene. Germline V gene data show CDR1 as SEHNR and CDR2 as FQNEAQ (reference sequence). CDR3 length equals 14 residues. The DNA for the CDR3 is TGTGCCAGCAGCTTAAGGGGGCGAGACTATGGCTACACCTTC. It specifies CASSLRGRDYGYTF.

This rearrangement joins TRBV5-1 to TRBJ1-1; 8 bases map to TRBD1. Per germline, CDR1 SGHRS and CDR2 YFSETQ. The trim removed 2 bases at V and 1 base at J, leaving 10 bases unmatched. The CDR3 consists of 17 residues. The CDR3 DNA follows: TGCGCCAGCAGCTTTTTACCCGGACAGGGAGGGAACACTGAAGCTTTCTTT. Its translation: CASSFLPGQGGNTEAFF. The whole variable domain, remainder taken from reference TRBV5-1 and TRBJ1-1, is KAGVTQTPRYLIKTRGQQVTLSCSPISGHRSVSWYQQTPGQGLQFLFEYFSETQRNKGNFPGRFSGRQFSNSRSEMNVSTLELGDSALYLCASSFLPGQGGNTEAFFGQGTRLTVV.

The genes are TRBV28 and TRBJ1-1; D possibly corresponds to TRBD1 (6 bases). Germline V lookup: CDR1 MDHEN, CDR2 SYDVKM. CDR3 length: 15 amino acids. Trimming cost V 2 bases and J 1 base, with 11 bases left between them. Here the CDR3 reads CASSLRGTQNTEAFF. The DNA for the CDR3 is TGTGCCAGCAGTTTAAGAGGGACACAGAACACTGAAGCTTTCTTT.

This CDR3 reads CASSPVATYEQYF. In nucleotides, the CDR3 is TGTGCCAGCAGCCCGGTAGCGACGTACGAGCAGTACTTC. This chain uses TRBV7-8 with TRBJ2-7; a possible D gene is TRBD2 (5 bases). The CDR3 extends over 13 amino acids. Germline assignment: CDR1 SGHVS and CDR2 FQNEAQ. The ends were cut back, 5 bases at V and 4 bases at J, with 12 bases in the middle.

The chain employs TRBV5-1 and TRBJ1-2; possibly TRBD1 for D (5 bases). V dropped 4 bases and J dropped 4 bases, with 14 bases sitting between them. This CDR3 contains 14 residues. Germline V gives CDR1 SGHRS, CDR2 YFSETQ. This CDR3 reads CASSLRGEAYGYTF. CDR3 coding DNA: TGCGCCAGCAGCCTGCGAGGGGAGGCCTATGGCTACACCTTC.

This CDR3 is CASSQEGGRAYEQYF. The DNA of the CDR3 is TGCGCCAGCAGCCAAGAAGGCGGGAGGGCCTACGAGCAGTACTTC. The chain couples TRBV4-1 to TRBJ2-5; TRBD2 aligns across 9 bases. Gene TRBJ2-7 matches the end of the DNA better, so the J call may be wrong. The CDR3 extends over 15 amino acids. CDR1 and CDR2 from the germline V gene are MGHRA and YSYEKL.

The CDR3 protein is CASNGAGELFF. CDR3 bases: TGTGCCAGTAACGGGGCCGGGGAGCTGTTTTTT. The rearrangement joins TRBV19 to TRBJ2-2; weak D call: TRBD2 (5 bases). V dropped 7 bases and J dropped 6 bases, with 6 bases sitting between them. The CDR3 loop spans 11 amino acids. Germline CDR1 is LNHDA and CDR2 is SQIVND (reference sequence). The whole variable domain, remainder taken from reference TRBV19 and TRBJ2-2, is DGGITQSPKYLFRKEGQNVTLSCEQNLNHDAMYWYRQDPGQGLRLIYYSQIVNDFQKGDIAEGYSVSREKKESFPLTVTSAQKNPTAFYLCASNGAGELFFGEGSRLTVL.

The rearrangement links TRBV4-3 to TRBJ2-3; no definite D call. The CDR3 extends over 16 amino acids. CDR1 LGHNA and CDR2 YSLEER come from the germline V gene. The ends were cut back, 2 bases at V and 4 bases at J, with 16 bases in the middle. CDR3 sequence: CASSQRRHGVADTQYF. The CDR3 nucleotides are TGCGCCAGCAGCCAAAGGCGGCATGGAGTTGCAGATACGCAGTATTTT.

The genes are TRBV27 and TRBJ1-2; perhaps TRBD1 as D (5 bases). Germline V gene data show CDR1 as MNHEY and CDR2 as SMNVEV (reference sequence). CDR3 length: 13 amino acids. V was cut by 6 bases and J by 5 bases, with 13 bases left in between. This CDR3 is CASRAMTEYGYTF. In nucleotides, the CDR3 is TGTGCCAGCAGGGCGATGACAGAGTATGGCTACACCTTC.

The genes are TRBV5-4 and TRBJ1-2, with TRBD1 as a possible D gene (6 bases). This CDR3 region has 13 residues. Germline V gives CDR1 SGHNT, CDR2 YYREEE (reference sequence). Trimming cost V 0 bases and J 9 bases, with 12 bases left between them. The DNA for the CDR3 is TGTGCCAGCAGCTTGGACCGGGACACTCGCTACACCTTC. Its protein is CASSLDRDTRYTF.

The chain links TRBV4-1 to TRBJ2-1; TRBD1 is a possible D gene (5 bases). CDR3 length equals 12 residues. Germline V gives CDR1 MGHRA, CDR2 YSYEKL. Trimming removed 1 base from V and 9 bases from J, with 7 bases in between. CDR3 protein: CASSQGGGEQFF. In DNA, the CDR3 is TGCGCCAGCAGCCAAGGGGGCGGTGAGCAGTTCTTC.